The entry below describes one TCR beta chain. This sample stems from a study of blood T cell repertoires in COVID-19. Study overall: Sites in the United States, Italy and Spain provided acute and convalescent COVID-19 samples. Sources were T cells, B-cell-depleted T cells, or PBMCs; the material itself was cDNA or gDNA.

Enrolment of Seattle patients took place during active infection, and they were followed longitudinally. The CDR3 covers 16 residues. Per the germline V gene, CDR1 is SGDLS and CDR2 is YYNGEE. V dropped 4 bases and J dropped 2; count of bases not matched to a gene: 7. In the source study's methods: Nucleated cell counts were estimated from reference gene primer amplification. Produced via immunoSEQ multiplex PCR; TCRdb's table is partial and in-frame only. Clone size and the V and J calls come from that table; the DNA yielded D and trimming. The sample consists of fewer than 250,000 clones, approximately 90% of them appearing once.

Input material: peripheral blood. The clonotype originates from a man aged 25 to 45 with COVID-19, enrolled during active disease. The chain recombines TRBV9 with TRBJ1-1; 11 bases map to TRBD1. This CDR3 reads CASSRTGTGGNTEAFF. CDR3 DNA sequence: TGTGCCAGCAGCCGAACCGGGACAGGGGGAAACACTGAAGCTTTCTTT.